The 2 T cell receptor beta chains below all came from one sample that was sequenced in a study of blood T cell repertoires in COVID-19. Here immunoSEQ multiplex PCR was the method, and the copy in TCRdb shows in-frame clones only, minus some. The sample yields tens of thousands of clones, around 90% seen once. What was sequenced was peripheral blood. The receptors derive from a man in his 70s with active COVID-19.

The J gene is TRBJ2-7, the V gene TRBV6-4; D perhaps matches TRBD2 (5 bases). Germline CDR1 reads MRHNA; CDR2 reads SNTAGT. V lost 4 bases and J lost 6, with 13 bases in between. The CDR3 is 13 residues long. CDR3 nucleotide sequence: TGTGCCAGCAGTGCCCTTCGGGGATCCGAGCAGTACTTC. It codes for CASSALRGSEQYF.

This chain connects TRBV7-2 to TRBJ1-2; 9 positions agree with TRBD1. The CDR3 length is 16 residues. J gave up 3 bases and V 0 bases, and 5 bases lay outside the gene matches. The germline V gene has CDR1 SGHTA and CDR2 FQGNSA. CDR3 amino acids: CASSLATGGRDYGYTF. The CDR3 DNA is TGTGCCAGCAGCTTAGCAACAGGGGGCCGGGACTATGGCTACACCTTC.